One and the same sample provided the 29 T cell receptor beta chains below, sequenced in a study of CD8 T cells in Susac syndrome. The authors reverse transcribed 0.5 to 1 ug RNA with random hexamers. Using its own MiXCR run on the immunoSEQ multiplex PCR reads, TCRdb lists one record per CDR3 protein. The sample contains 150,000 to 160,000 distinct CDR3 sequences, around 95% of which appear only once. Source material: CD4+ T cells from PBMCs. Every receptor here comes from a human donor with Susac syndrome.

This rearrangement joins TRBV6-2 or TRBV6-3 to TRBJ1-3; D remains unclear. Germline CDR1 reads MNHEY; CDR2 reads SVGEGT. Trimming pared 5 bases from V and 0 bases from J, leaving 11 bases between. The CDR3 covers 15 residues. The CDR3, as DNA: TGTGCCAGCAGTGACGGCAGATCCTCTGGAAACACCATATATTTT. It is translated as CASSDGRSSGNTIYF.

The chain joins TRBV27 to TRBJ1-1; D not resolved. CDR3 length: 13 residues. V was pared by 6 bases and J by 5 bases, with 13 bases between. Germline CDR1 reads MNHEY; CDR2 reads SMNVEV (reference sequence). The CDR3 sequence: CASSDRPGTEAFF. CDR3 in DNA: TGTGCCAGCAGCGACCGACCCGGGACTGAAGCTTTCTTT.

This chain uses TRBV14 with TRBJ2-5; either TRBD1 or TRBD2 may supply D (6 bases each). CDR1 is SGHDN, CDR2 FVKESK, per germline. V dropped 2 bases and J dropped 1 base, with 11 bases sitting between them. This CDR3 contains 15 residues. The CDR3 nucleotides are TGTGCCAGCAGCCAAAGGAGGGGGGCCCAAGAGACCCAGTACTTC. This sequence encodes CASSQRRGAQETQYF.

J is TRBJ1-1 and V is TRBV19; possibly TRBD1 for D (5 bases). With 6 bases removed from V and 0 bases from J, the gap between germline ends came to 8 bases. Germline V CDR1 and CDR2: LNHDA, SQIVND (reference sequence). CDR3 length: 13 amino acids. The CDR3 DNA follows: TGTGCCAGTAGCAGGGAGGTGAACACTGAAGCTTTCTTT. This codes for CASSREVNTEAFF.

This clonotype has just one count. The chain recombines TRBV27 with TRBJ1-2; 9 bases align to TRBD1. This CDR3 is built from 15 residues. CDR1 is MNHEY and CDR2 is SMNVEV in the germline V gene (reference sequence). V lost 5 bases and J lost 1; bases outside the gene matches: 5. In DNA form, the CDR3 reads TGTGCCAGCAGTAAGGGGACAGGGTTTAACTATGGCTACACCTTC. This encodes CASSKGTGFNYGYTF.

This clonotype has only one observation. The chain employs TRBV20-1 and TRBJ2-5; 10 bases align to TRBD2. The germline CDR1 and CDR2 sequences are DFQATT and SNEGSKA (reference sequence). The CDR3 sequence is 18 residues long. The V gene end was trimmed by 0 bases and the J gene end by 2 bases; junction bases not matched to a gene: 12. In DNA form, the CDR3 reads TGCAGTGCTAGAGAGGGCTGGATGGCTAGCGGGGGTCAAGAGACCCAGTACTTC. This encodes CSAREGWMASGGQETQYF.

The rearrangement uses TRBV5-1 and TRBJ2-6; D is perhaps TRBD1 or TRBD2 (5 bases each). Germline lookup yields CDR1 SGHRS and CDR2 YFSETQ. The CDR3 extends over 20 amino acids. Trimming left V 0 bases short and J 1 base short, with 20 bases between. The CDR3 sequence: CASSLGSGPSGVSGANVLTF. CDR3 DNA: TGCGCCAGCAGCTTGGGTTCGGGGCCTTCCGGGGTTTCTGGGGCCAACGTCCTGACTTTC.

The chain joins TRBV29-1 to TRBJ2-7, with 10 bases that match TRBD1. The CDR3 totals 15 residues. V shed 7 bases and J 4 bases; nucleotides not matched to a gene: 13. Germline CDR1 reads SQVTM; CDR2 reads ANQGSEA. The CDR3 DNA sequence: TGCAGCGCCGCGGCGCCGACAGGGGGCGTTTACGAGCAGTACTTC. It specifies CSAAAPTGGVYEQYF.

This sequence joins TRBV29-1 and TRBJ1-1; D unresolved. Trimming removed 3 bases from V and 0 bases from J, with 11 bases in between. Germline loops: CDR1 SQVTM, CDR2 ANQGSEA. This CDR3 comprises 14 residues. The CDR3 sequence is CSVEREFMNTEAFF. As DNA, the CDR3 is TGCAGCGTTGAGAGGGAATTCATGAACACTGAAGCTTTCTTT.

The chain couples TRBV3-1 to TRBJ2-3; 9 bases match TRBD2. This CDR3 has 15 amino acids. Germline CDR1 and CDR2: LGHDT and YNNKEL (reference sequence). The V gene end was trimmed by 5 bases and the J gene end by 2 bases; junction bases not matched to a gene: 5. CDR3 sequence: CASSGERGATDTQYF. The CDR3 nucleotides are TGTGCCAGCAGCGGCGAGCGGGGGGCCACAGATACGCAGTATTTT.

This clonotype came up a few times. This rearrangement joins TRBV9 to TRBJ2-5; 7 bases line up with TRBD1. CDR3 size: 16 residues. V lost 4 bases, J lost 5 bases, and 14 bases stayed unmatched. Germline V gives CDR1 SGDLS, CDR2 YYNGEE. This CDR3 reads CASSPGPGPRGETQYF. CDR3 coding DNA: TGTGCCAGCAGCCCCGGGCCGGGCCCCAGGGGGGAGACCCAGTACTTC.

This clonotype came up once. V usage is TRBV12-3 or TRBV12-4 and J usage is TRBJ1-6, with 8 bases aligning to TRBD1. The CDR3 is 14 amino acids. Trimming took 8 bases from V and 6 from J; bases not matched to a gene: 6. The CDR3 DNA reads TGTGCCAGCCTCCGGGGACAGGTTAATTCACCCCTCCACTTT. Translating it yields CASLRGQVNSPLHF.

The chain recombines TRBV11-1 with TRBJ2-7, with 9 bases aligning to TRBD2. The junction had 4 bases not matched to a gene; V was cut back by 6 bases and J by 1 base. Germline V gives CDR1 SGHAT, CDR2 FQDESV (reference sequence). CDR3 length equals 14 residues. CDR3 region: CASSPGLASYEQYF. The CDR3 nucleotides are TGTGCCAGCAGTCCGGGACTAGCATCCTACGAGCAGTACTTC.

The rearrangement uses TRBV4-3 and TRBJ2-2; D remains ambiguous. CDR3 size: 13 residues. V was pared by 5 bases and J by 6 bases, with 10 bases between. Germline V gene lookup returns CDR1 LGHNA and CDR2 YSLEER. CDR3 coding DNA: TGCGCCAGCAGCGCAGTGTTGTCCGGGGAGCTGTTTTTT. This translates into CASSAVLSGELFF.

V and J are TRBV12-3 or TRBV12-4 and TRBJ2-5; the match to TRBD1 covers 10 bases. CDR3 length equals 15 residues. V was pared by 6 bases and J by 2 bases, with 6 bases of the junction left unmatched. CDR3 DNA sequence: TGTGCCAGCAGCCGACAGGGGGCAAGTCAAGAGACCCAGTACTTC. Protein: CASSRQGASQETQYF.

This chain uses TRBV25-1 with TRBJ1-2, with D perhaps TRBD1 (5 bases). The CDR3 contains 13 residues. V was trimmed by 6 bases and J by 1 base, leaving 9 bases between them. The germline V gene encodes CDR1 MGHDK and CDR2 SYGVNS. This CDR3 reads CASSEQGNYGYTF. CDR3 sequence (DNA): TGTGCCAGCAGCGAGCAGGGTAACTATGGCTACACCTTC.

This clonotype has just one count. The chain employs TRBV7-8 and TRBJ1-5; TRBD1 aligns across 7 bases. CDR3 size: 15 residues. J gave up 7 bases and V 5 bases, and 11 bases lay outside the gene matches. Germline V CDR1 and CDR2: SGHVS, FQNEAQ. The CDR3 region is CASSLGTARGQPQHF. The CDR3 DNA reads TGTGCCAGCAGCCTAGGGACAGCACGGGGGCAGCCCCAGCATTTT.

This sequence joins TRBV9 and TRBJ2-1, with 9 bases matching TRBD2. V lost 3 bases and J lost 2; bases outside the gene matches: 6. The CDR3 is 16 residues long. In germline, CDR1 is SGDLS, CDR2 YYNGEE. In DNA, the CDR3 is TGTGCCAGCAGCGCATCTAGCGGGGCTCCCTACAATGAGCAGTTCTTC. Residues: CASSASSGAPYNEQFF.

The chain uses TRBV20-1 and TRBJ2-7; 9 bases line up with TRBD1. Germline V lookup: CDR1 DFQATT, CDR2 SNEGSKA (reference sequence). V shed 3 bases, J shed 7 bases, and the junction held 13 bases outside the gene matches. The CDR3 covers 15 residues. CDR3 residues: CSARGNRGPYEEQYF. For the CDR3, the DNA is TGCAGTGCTAGGGGGAACAGGGGGCCTTACGAGGAGCAGTACTTC.

The rearrangement links TRBV25-1 to TRBJ2-1; 7 bases match TRBD2. Germline V gene sequence: CDR1 MGHDK, CDR2 SYGVNS. After removal of 4 bases from V and 3 bases from J, the junction contained 3 bases not matched to a gene. There are 14 residues in the CDR3. In DNA form, the CDR3 reads TGTGCCAGCAGTGGGACTAGACTCTACAATGAGCAGTTCTTC. Encoded protein: CASSGTRLYNEQFF.

This rearrangement joins TRBV5-1 to TRBJ2-5; TRBD2 aligns across 14 bases. The CDR3 extends over 18 amino acids. Looked up from germline, CDR1 is SGHRS and CDR2 is YFSETQ. J lost 1 base, V lost 2 bases, and 7 bases had no gene match. CDR3 coding DNA: TGCGCCAGCAGCTTTAAGACTAGCGGGGGGGTTACCCAAGAGACCCAGTACTTC. Its protein is CASSFKTSGGVTQETQYF.

The gene calls are TRBV29-1 and TRBJ1-2; the D gene is possibly TRBD1 (5 bases). V lost 4 bases to trimming and J lost 3 bases, with 6 bases between them. CDR1 SQVTM and CDR2 ANQGSEA come from the germline V gene. The length of the CDR3 is 11 residues. CDR3 nucleotide sequence: TGCAGCGTTGCAGGGTACTATGGCTACACCTTC. Its protein is CSVAGYYGYTF. The full variable domain, its missing parts supplied by reference TRBV29-1 and TRBJ1-2, is SAVISQKPSRDICQRGTSLTIQCQVDSQVTMMFWYRQQPGQSLTLIATANQGSEATYESGFVIDKFPISRPNLTFSTLTVSNMSPEDSSIYLCSVAGYYGYTFGSGTRLTVV.

The chain joins TRBV9 to TRBJ1-1, with D perhaps matching TRBD1 (6 bases). The germline V and J ends were trimmed by 3 bases and 1 base, with 10 bases remaining between them. This CDR3 has 14 residues. CDR1 SGDLS and CDR2 YYNGEE come from the germline V gene. The CDR3 nucleotides read TGTGCCAGCAGCGCCGGACAGAAGAACACTGAAGCTTTCTTT. It codes for CASSAGQKNTEAFF.

DNA of the CDR3: TGCAGCGTTGAAGATCTAACACGGCCCAACTATGGCTACACCTTC. This gives the protein CSVEDLTRPNYGYTF. The chain uses TRBV29-1 and TRBJ1-2, with D unclear. Germline loops: CDR1 SQVTM, CDR2 ANQGSEA. The CDR3 is 15 amino acids. V was cut by 0 bases and J by 2 bases, with 13 bases left in between.

The chain couples TRBV12-3 or TRBV12-4 to TRBJ2-1; 8 nucleotides line up with TRBD2. The V segment lost 7 bases and the J segment 10 bases; nucleotides outside the gene matches: 9. The length of the CDR3 is 13 residues. The CDR3 spells CASTTSGGGEQFF. CDR3 nucleotide sequence: TGTGCCAGCACTACTAGCGGCGGTGGAGAGCAGTTCTTC.

The chain joins TRBV7-8 to TRBJ2-5, with 9 bases fitting TRBD1. The germline CDR1 and CDR2 sequences are SGHVS and FQNEAQ. The CDR3 loop spans 20 amino acids. Unmatched junction bases numbered 24, after V lost 5 bases and J lost 5 bases. DNA of the CDR3: TGTGCCAGCAGCGTATGGGGAGTCCGGGACAGGGACCCTAGTAGGGAGACCCAGTACTTC. It specifies CASSVWGVRDRDPSRETQYF.

This rearrangement joins TRBV20-1 to TRBJ2-7, with TRBD1 matching over 8 bases. This CDR3 has 12 amino acids. CDR1 and CDR2 (germline): DFQATT, SNEGSKA (reference sequence). After removal of 6 bases from V and 7 bases from J, the junction contained 8 bases not matched to a gene. The CDR3 sequence: CSAPDRGDEQYF. In DNA form, the CDR3 reads TGCAGTGCCCCTGACAGGGGAGATGAGCAGTACTTC.

This chain connects TRBV12-3 or TRBV12-4 to TRBJ2-7; 9 bases agree with TRBD1. The CDR3 runs to 15 residues. The V segment lost 5 bases and the J segment 7 bases; nucleotides outside the gene matches: 12. The CDR3 DNA is TGTGCCAGCAGTCGACCGGGACAGGGACGGGCGGAGCAGTACTTC. It yields the protein CASSRPGQGRAEQYF.

V usage is TRBV9 and J usage is TRBJ2-7; no reliable D call. V shed 0 bases and J shed 0 bases, with 10 bases lying between them. CDR1 is SGDLS, CDR2 YYNGEE, per germline. CDR3 length: 15 residues. The CDR3 spells CASSVGAGLSYEQYF. As DNA, the CDR3 is TGTGCCAGCAGCGTAGGCGCTGGGCTCTCCTACGAGCAGTACTTC.